A selection of T cell receptor beta chains follows, all from one sample in a study of spatial heterogeneity in lung cancer. TCRdb re-called the 5' RACE reads with MiXCR, one entry per CDR3 protein. The profile shows some 100,000 distinct CDR3 sequences, roughly 12% of them singletons. Sequenced here: PBMCs, sampled at surgery. All receptors derive from a male donor with early-stage non-small cell lung cancer. Both conserved end residues are part of each CDR3. The D gene is left open where the match is weak. A clone size is listed for some rows: how often the clone was seen (once, few, many), or a class if it is expanded.

CDR3nt: TGTGCCAGCAGCGCGGGACAGGGCGACATGAACACTGAAGCTTTCTTT
CDR3aa: CASSAGQGDMNTEAFF
v_gene: TRBV11-2
abundance: many
j_gene: TRBJ1-1
d_gene: TRBD1

CDR3nt: TGTGCCAGCAGCCGGACAGGGGAGGAGACCCAGTACTTC
CDR3aa: CASSRTGEETQYF
v_gene: TRBV7-9
abundance: many
j_gene: TRBJ2-5
d_gene: TRBD1

CDR3nt: TGTGCCGTTGCCCCGGAGGCCACGGGAGATACGCAGTATTTT
CDR3aa: CAVAPEATGDTQYF
v_gene: TRBV5-4
abundance: few
j_gene: TRBJ2-3
d_gene: -

CDR3nt: TGTGCCAGCAGCCCCTTATATGGGAGGCCCCTCTACAATGAGCAGTTCTTC
CDR3aa: CASSPLYGRPLYNEQFF
v_gene: TRBV7-9
abundance: few
j_gene: TRBJ2-1
d_gene: -

CDR3nt: TGTGCCAGCAGCCCCGTTTTGGGGAGTAACGTCCTGACTTTC
CDR3aa: CASSPVLGSNVLTF
v_gene: TRBV7-2
abundance: few
j_gene: TRBJ2-6
d_gene: -

CDR3nt: TGTGCCAGCATCCAGAATGAAAAACTGTTTTTT
CDR3aa: CASIQNEKLFF
v_gene: TRBV28
abundance: few
j_gene: TRBJ1-4
d_gene: -

CDR3nt: TGTGCCAGCTGCCAAGATCCGACAGGTAACAATGAGCAGTTCTTC
CDR3aa: CASCQDPTGNNEQFF
v_gene: TRBV3-1
abundance: once
j_gene: TRBJ2-1
d_gene: -

CDR3nt: TGTGCCAGCAGCTTGGGCCTTGTAGGGTACGCTAGCACAGATACGCAGTATTTT
CDR3aa: CASSLGLVGYASTDTQYF
v_gene: TRBV5-5
abundance: -
j_gene: TRBJ2-3
d_gene: -

CDR3nt: TGTGCCAGCAGCTCAGAAGCGTATTACGAGCAGTACTTC
CDR3aa: CASSSEAYYEQYF
v_gene: TRBV7-2
abundance: many
j_gene: TRBJ2-7
d_gene: -

CDR3nt: TGCGCCAGCAGCACAAACAGGGGCGGTGGCACAGATACGCAGTATTTT
CDR3aa: CASSTNRGGGTDTQYF
v_gene: TRBV5-1
abundance: many
j_gene: TRBJ2-3
d_gene: TRBD1

CDR3nt: TGCGCCAGCAGCTTGGCAGCTATGAACACTGAAGCTTTCTTT
CDR3aa: CASSLAAMNTEAFF
v_gene: TRBV5-1
abundance: many
j_gene: TRBJ1-1
d_gene: -

CDR3nt: TGTGCCAGCAGTTACCGTTCGGGTGGCCAGCCCCAGCATTTT
CDR3aa: CASSYRSGGQPQHF
v_gene: TRBV6-2/TRBV6-3
abundance: few
j_gene: TRBJ1-5
d_gene: -

CDR3nt: TGCAGTGCTCGGCTAGTTGGCACAGATACGCAGTATTTT
CDR3aa: CSARLVGTDTQYF
v_gene: TRBV20-1
abundance: few
j_gene: TRBJ2-3
d_gene: -

CDR3nt: TGTGCCAGCAGCTCGGGACGGTGGAACTATGGCTACACCTTC
CDR3aa: CASSSGRWNYGYTF
v_gene: TRBV5-6
abundance: -
j_gene: TRBJ1-2
d_gene: -

CDR3nt: TGTGCCAGCAGCACTCGGACTAGCGGGAGTGAGACCCAGTACTTC
CDR3aa: CASSTRTSGSETQYF
v_gene: TRBV28
abundance: -
j_gene: TRBJ2-5
d_gene: TRBD2

CDR3nt: TGTGCCAGCATCGCCCCGGATACGCAGTATTTT
CDR3aa: CASIAPDTQYF
v_gene: TRBV2
abundance: -
j_gene: TRBJ2-3
d_gene: -

CDR3nt: TGTGCCAGCAGTTACTCTCTGACTACAGATACGCAGTATTTT
CDR3aa: CASSYSLTTDTQYF
v_gene: TRBV6-6
abundance: many
j_gene: TRBJ2-3
d_gene: -

CDR3nt: TGCGCCAGCGTCGAGGGGCCAGGGGCCAACGTCCTGACTTTC
CDR3aa: CASVEGPGANVLTF
v_gene: TRBV5-1
abundance: many
j_gene: TRBJ2-6
d_gene: -

CDR3nt: TGCAGTGCCCCGGGACTAGGGAACACCGGGGAGCTGTTTTTT
CDR3aa: CSAPGLGNTGELFF
v_gene: TRBV20-1
abundance: few
j_gene: TRBJ2-2
d_gene: TRBD2

CDR3nt: TGCAGTGCTAGAGATCCCGTGGGTCAGCCCCAGCATTTT
CDR3aa: CSARDPVGQPQHF
v_gene: TRBV20-1
abundance: -
j_gene: TRBJ1-5
d_gene: -

CDR3nt: TGTGCCAGCAGCCGCCTCCCAGGAAATTCACCCCTCCACTTT
CDR3aa: CASSRLPGNSPLHF
v_gene: TRBV6-5
abundance: -
j_gene: TRBJ1-6
d_gene: -

CDR3nt: TGCGCCAGCAGCTCTTCTACACACTCCCAGATAGGGTATGGCTACACCTTC
CDR3aa: CASSSSTHSQIGYGYTF
v_gene: TRBV5-1
abundance: few
j_gene: TRBJ1-2
d_gene: -

CDR3nt: TGTGCCAGCAGCTTGGAGTATAGCTACACCTTC
CDR3aa: CASSLEYSYTF
v_gene: TRBV5-4
abundance: few
j_gene: TRBJ1-2
d_gene: -

CDR3nt: TGTGCCACCAGTCGGAGTGGGGGGGGCTACGAGCAGTACTTC
CDR3aa: CATSRSGGGYEQYF
v_gene: TRBV24-1
abundance: few
j_gene: TRBJ2-7
d_gene: TRBD2

CDR3nt: TGCAGTGCTAGGGCGGCCACTACGGGTGAAAAACTGTTTTTT
CDR3aa: CSARAATTGEKLFF
v_gene: TRBV20-1
abundance: -
j_gene: TRBJ1-4
d_gene: -

CDR3nt: TGTGCCAGCAGCTTAGGACAGATAGCCAAAAACATTCAGTACTTC
CDR3aa: CASSLGQIAKNIQYF
v_gene: TRBV7-2
abundance: -
j_gene: TRBJ2-4
d_gene: -

CDR3nt: TGTGCCAGCAGTAAAGACTACGAGCAGTACTTC
CDR3aa: CASSKDYEQYF
v_gene: TRBV11-2
abundance: -
j_gene: TRBJ2-7
d_gene: -

CDR3nt: TGTGCCAGCAGCCTGGGACAGAGCTCCTATAATTCACCCCTCCACTTT
CDR3aa: CASSLGQSSYNSPLHF
v_gene: TRBV7-2
abundance: few
j_gene: TRBJ1-6
d_gene: TRBD1

CDR3nt: TGCGCCAGCAGCCCTCGGACTAGCGGGGCCTACGAGCAGTACTTC
CDR3aa: CASSPRTSGAYEQYF
v_gene: TRBV5-1
abundance: -
j_gene: TRBJ2-7
d_gene: TRBD2

CDR3nt: TGCAGTGGTGGTGGCGGGTACACTGAAGCTTTCTTT
CDR3aa: CSGGGGYTEAFF
v_gene: TRBV20-1
abundance: -
j_gene: TRBJ1-1
d_gene: -